Listed here are 20 T cell receptor beta chains from one sample, sequenced in a study of identifying expanded T cells in peripheral blood. Generated by immunoSEQ multiplex PCR, the TCRdb table keeps only in-frame clones and is missing some. The sample lists some 93,000 clones, about nine tenths occurring once. The sequencing input was blood. The receptors stem from a person aged 18-69 years in good health.

At least ten counts were recorded for this clone. The chain combines TRBV4-2 with TRBJ1-6, with D perhaps TRBD1 (5 bases). CDR3 length equals 14 residues. Trimming pared 4 bases from V and 5 bases from J, leaving 9 bases between. The germline V gene has CDR1 LGHNA and CDR2 YNFKEQ. CDR3: CASSPKGDNSPLHF. The CDR3 DNA follows: TGTGCCAGCAGCCCAAAAGGGGATAATTCACCCCTCCACTTT.

This sequence joins TRBV6-6 and TRBJ2-5; 9 bases map to TRBD2. Trimming removed 2 bases from V and 0 bases from J; junction bases left unmatched: 4. The germline gives CDR1 MNHNY, CDR2 SVGAGI (reference sequence). This CDR3 is built from 16 residues. For the CDR3, the DNA is TGTGCCAGCAGTTACGGGTCTAGCGGGAACCAAGAGACCCAGTACTTC. It codes for CASSYGSSGNQETQYF.

This clone came up a few times. The V call is TRBV2, the J call TRBJ1-1, with 7 bases fitting TRBD1. Looked up from germline, CDR1 is SNHLY and CDR2 is FYNNEI. V was pared by 8 bases and J by 1 base, with 4 bases of the junction left unmatched. The CDR3 length is 13 residues. CDR3 bases: TGTGCCAGCGGACAGGACCAGAACACTGAAGCTTTCTTT. Its protein is CASGQDQNTEAFF.

CDR3 DNA: TGTGCCAGCAGTGAACTAGCGGATCCTTCCTACGAGCAGTACTTC. Protein: CASSELADPSYEQYF. The J gene is TRBJ2-7, the V gene TRBV6-4; 8 bases are shared with TRBD2. J gave up 1 base and V 3 bases, and 5 bases lay outside the gene matches. The V gene's germline CDR1 is MRHNA and CDR2 SNTAGT. The CDR3 totals 15 residues.

This sequence joins TRBV19 and TRBJ2-7, with a tentative D call TRBD1 (5 bases). Germline CDR1 and CDR2: LNHDA and SQIVND (reference sequence). There are 13 residues in the CDR3. With 1 base removed from V and 6 bases from J, the gap between germline ends came to 10 bases. CDR3 sequence: CASSIALRGEQYF. In nucleotides, the CDR3 is TGTGCCAGTAGTATAGCCCTTAGGGGCGAGCAGTACTTC.

V is TRBV5-6 and J is TRBJ2-1; 9 bases are a match to TRBD2. This CDR3 region has 17 residues. Germline CDR1 and CDR2: SGHDT and YYEEEE. V trimming: 2 bases; J trimming: 1 base; junction bases outside the gene matches: 7. For the CDR3, the DNA is TGTGCCAGCAGCTTAATAGAGCGGGAGGAGTCCTACAATGAGCAGTTCTTC. Protein: CASSLIEREESYNEQFF.

This chain uses TRBV5-1 with TRBJ2-3, with 7 bases lining up with TRBD2. The CDR3 totals 14 residues. Trimming at V came to 0 bases and at J to 2 bases, leaving 0 bases not matched to a gene. Germline V lookup: CDR1 SGHRS, CDR2 YFSETQ. This chain's CDR3 is CASSLGLATDTQYF. CDR3 nucleotide sequence: TGCGCCAGCAGCTTGGGACTAGCCACAGATACGCAGTATTTT.

The V call is TRBV5-1, the J call TRBJ2-7, with 8 positions matching TRBD1. V trimming: 0 bases; J trimming: 0 bases; junction bases outside the gene matches: 8. Germline V gives CDR1 SGHRS, CDR2 YFSETQ. The CDR3 sequence is 17 residues long. CDR3 sequence: CASSLAGTGRSSYEQYF. The CDR3 nucleotides read TGCGCCAGCAGCTTGGCCGGGACAGGACGTAGCTCCTACGAGCAGTACTTC.

The V call is TRBV7-2, the J call TRBJ2-7; 8 positions match TRBD1. Losses at the gene ends were 1 base for V and 7 bases for J; bases not matched to a gene: 15. The CDR3 is made up of 17 amino acids. From germline, CDR1 is SGHTA and CDR2 FQGNSA. The CDR3 sequence: CASSLGRYGTGGREQYF. The CDR3 DNA is TGTGCCAGCAGCTTAGGCCGATACGGGACAGGAGGTCGGGAGCAGTACTTC. The full variable domain, rest sourced from reference TRBV7-2 and TRBJ2-7, is GAGVSQSPSNKVTEKGKDVELRCDPISGHTALYWYRQSLGQGLEFLIYFQGNSAPDKSGLPSDRFSAERTGGSVSTLTIQRTQQEDSAVYLCASSLGRYGTGGREQYFGPGTRLTVT.

The chain links TRBV7-8 to TRBJ1-2; possibly TRBD1 for D (6 bases). The CDR3 has 14 amino acids. V was shortened by 5 bases and J by 4 bases, with 14 bases between the two germline ends. Germline CDR1 is SGHVS and CDR2 is FQNEAQ. The CDR3, as DNA: TGTGCCAGCAGCCCCAGGGGCGCAGGCTATGGCTACACCTTC. It translates to CASSPRGAGYGYTF.

This clone was seen a single time. This chain uses TRBV4-1 with TRBJ1-5, with 7 nucleotides matching TRBD1. CDR1 is MGHRA and CDR2 is YSYEKL in the germline V gene. This CDR3 contains 17 residues. Trimming took 5 bases from V and 3 from J; bases not matched to a gene: 13. The CDR3 DNA sequence: TGCGCCAGCAGCACCCGCGGGCAGGGGGTCCCCAATCAGCCCCAGCATTTT. Residues: CASSTRGQGVPNQPQHF.

This chain joins TRBV15 and TRBJ1-1; 8 positions agree with TRBD1. The ends lost 6 bases at V and 4 bases at J; junction bases unmatched: 10. The CDR3 runs 15 residues. Germline values: CDR1 LNHNV, CDR2 YYDKDF (reference sequence). CDR3 in amino acids: CATRKDRGAATEAFF. The CDR3 DNA sequence: TGTGCCACCAGAAAAGACAGGGGCGCAGCCACTGAAGCTTTCTTT.

The chain carries TRBV7-2 and TRBJ1-2; TRBD1 agrees at 7 bases. The CDR3 loop spans 14 amino acids. Germline-derived CDR1 and CDR2 are SGHTA and FQGNSA. V gave up 4 bases and J gave up 0 bases; unmatched junction bases: 2. CDR3 bases: TGTGCCAGCAGCTCCCAGGGGGCTAACTATGGCTACACCTTC. It encodes CASSSQGANYGYTF.

The rearrangement joins TRBV15 to TRBJ1-4; D is undetermined. Trimming stripped 0 bases from V and 6 bases from J, with 11 bases between. The CDR3 has 15 amino acids. Germline V gene data show CDR1 as LNHNV and CDR2 as YYDKDF (reference sequence). CDR3 protein: CATSRETRAYEKLFF. As DNA, the CDR3 is TGTGCCACCAGCAGAGAGACAAGGGCTTATGAAAAACTGTTTTTT.

The CDR3 sequence: CASGRLAVKQYF. The CDR3 DNA follows: TGTGCCAGCGGTAGACTAGCGGTGAAACAGTACTTC. The chain combines TRBV21-1 with TRBJ2-7; no check of the table's D call, TRBD2, against the DNA was made. TRBV21-1 corresponds to a pseudogene. This CDR3 spans 12 amino acids.

The gene calls are TRBV28 and TRBJ2-1, with D hard to call. The V end lost 2 bases, the J end lost 9 bases, and 17 bases lay between the germline ends. The CDR3 spans 15 residues. Germline values: CDR1 MDHEN, CDR2 SYDVKM. The CDR3 nucleotides read TGTGCCAGCAGTTTAACTCAGGCGTACGGCATTGAGCAGTTCTTC. Translated: CASSLTQAYGIEQFF.

CDR3 DNA sequence: TGTGCCAGCAGCTTAGCGAACAGGGACACTGAAGCTTTCTTT. It encodes CASSLANRDTEAFF. The chain combines TRBV7-9 with TRBJ1-1, with D possibly TRBD1 on 6 matching bases. Germline V gene lookup returns CDR1 SEHNR and CDR2 FQNEAQ (reference sequence). This CDR3 comprises 14 residues. The V end lost 0 bases, the J end lost 3 bases, and 8 bases lay between the germline ends.

The chain links TRBV27 to TRBJ2-3; D ambiguous. The CDR3 has 16 residues. The V gene lost 2 bases and the J gene lost 0 bases, with 12 bases spanning the gap. In germline, CDR1 is MNHEY, CDR2 SMNVEV (reference sequence). CDR3 nucleotides: TGTGCCAGCAGTTTAGCCAGGAAGCCTAGCACAGATACGCAGTATTTT. This encodes CASSLARKPSTDTQYF.

The CDR3 sequence is CASSLGAAGTLEQFF. DNA for the CDR3: TGCGCCAGCAGCTTGGGTGCAGCGGGAACGCTTGAGCAGTTCTTC. V gene TRBV5-1 combines with J gene TRBJ2-1; TRBD2 matches at 7 bases. V gave up 0 bases and J gave up 9 bases; unmatched junction bases: 9. CDR3 length equals 15 residues. Per germline, CDR1 SGHRS and CDR2 YFSETQ.

At least ten counts were recorded for this clone. This rearrangement joins TRBV30 to TRBJ1-1; no clear D gene. V dropped 5 bases and J dropped 0 bases, with 7 bases sitting between them. The CDR3 spans 12 residues. Per germline, CDR1 GTSNPN and CDR2 SVGIG (reference sequence). This CDR3 reads CAWGIMNTEAFF. The CDR3 nucleotides are TGTGCCTGGGGCATCATGAACACTGAAGCTTTCTTT.